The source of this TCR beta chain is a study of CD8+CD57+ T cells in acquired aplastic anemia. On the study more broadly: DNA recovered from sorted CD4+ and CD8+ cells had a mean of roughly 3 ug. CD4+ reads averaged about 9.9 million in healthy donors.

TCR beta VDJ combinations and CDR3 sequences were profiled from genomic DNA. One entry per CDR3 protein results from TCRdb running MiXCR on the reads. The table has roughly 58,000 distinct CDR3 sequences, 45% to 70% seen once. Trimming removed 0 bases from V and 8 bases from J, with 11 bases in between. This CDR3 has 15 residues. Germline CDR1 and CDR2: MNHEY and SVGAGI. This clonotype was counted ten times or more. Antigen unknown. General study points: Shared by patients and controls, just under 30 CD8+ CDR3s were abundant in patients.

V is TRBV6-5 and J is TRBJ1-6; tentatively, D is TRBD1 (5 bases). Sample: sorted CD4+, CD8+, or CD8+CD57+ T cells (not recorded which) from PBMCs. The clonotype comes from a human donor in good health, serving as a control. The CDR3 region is CASSYSGTPDSPLHF. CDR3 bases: TGTGCCAGCAGTTACTCCGGGACCCCCGATTCACCCCTCCACTTT.